This T cell receptor beta chain was documented in a study of memory CD4+ T cells and cytomegalovirus serostatus. About this clone itself: Its target is unknown.

The sort gate was single viable CD3+CD4+CD8-CD45RO+ cells for memory CD4+ T cells. Using immunoSEQ multiplex PCR, the repertoire was profiled, and TCRdb retains in-frame clones only, with some absent. The sample has around 33,000 clones, approximately 76% seen once; the top ten hold about 0.65%. Points from the study as a whole: The CMV-associated TCR signature appears largely within the CD4+ memory repertoire.

The ends lost 5 bases at V and 2 bases at J; junction bases unmatched: 7. Germline CDR1 SEHNR, CDR2 FQNEAQ (reference sequence). CDR3 length: 15 residues. The rearrangement joins TRBV7-9 to TRBJ2-7; 9 bases are a match to TRBD2. The specimen was memory CD4+ T cells from blood. This receptor was obtained from an adult in good health and CMV-seronegative. Some clones in this sample may be carry-over from other donors' samples. The CDR3 coding sequence is TGTGCCAGCAGCAAGGTCGGCGGGGGGGCCTACGAGCAGTACTTC. This encodes CASSKVGGGAYEQYF. Using reference TRBV7-9 and TRBJ2-7 for the parts outside the CDR3, the full variable domain is DTGVSQNPRHKITKRGQNVTFRCDPISEHNRLYWYRQTLGQGPEFLTYFQNEAQLEKSRLLSDRFSAERPKGSFSTLEIQRTEQGDSAMYLCASSKVGGGAYEQYFGPGTRLTVT.